The 20 T cell receptor beta chains given below trace back to one sample, sequenced in a study of blood T cells in healthy people across ages. A second PCR of 7 to 11 cycles used a sample-barcoded 5' primer and a J-beta primer mix. TCRdb redid the calling of the 5' RACE reads with MiXCR, one entry per CDR3 protein. Of some 640,000 distinct CDR3 sequences in the sample, approximately 30% were seen once. Sequenced: blood. Receptors were obtained from a woman of 80 years or more in good health.

The rearrangement uses TRBV4-3 and TRBJ1-1; tentative D call: TRBD1 (5 bases). V lost 4 bases, J lost 1 base, and 16 bases lay in between. CDR3 length equals 16 residues. CDR1 and CDR2 (germline): LGHNA, YSLEER. The CDR3 region is CASSLFYRTPNTEAFF. CDR3 nucleotide sequence: TGCGCCAGCAGCCTTTTTTATCGGACACCGAACACTGAAGCTTTCTTT.

This clonotype has only one observation. A read error may explain this, as a much larger clone is one base away. The chain combines TRBV5-1 with TRBJ2-1, with TRBD2 matching 11 bases. The CDR3 loop spans 16 amino acids. Per germline, CDR1 SGHRS and CDR2 YFSETQ. The V segment lost 2 bases and the J segment 4 bases; nucleotides outside the gene matches: 5. The CDR3 DNA follows: TGCGCCAGCAGCTTATTCAGACTAGCGGGGTACAATGAGCAGTTCTTC. Translated: CASSLFRLAGYNEQFF. Looking up the rest from reference TRBV5-1 and TRBJ2-1 gives the full variable domain: KAGVTQTPRYLIKTRGQQVTLSCSPISGHRSVSWYQQTPGQGLQFLFEYFSETQRNKGNFPGRFSGRQFSNSRSEMNVSTLELGDSALYLCASSLFRLAGYNEQFFGPGTRLTVL.

This clonotype has a handful of counts. A read error may explain this, as a much larger clone is one base away. The V call is TRBV12-3 or TRBV12-4, the J call TRBJ1-5; 9 positions match TRBD1. This CDR3 contains 12 residues. V shed 4 bases, J shed 9 bases, and the junction held 1 base outside the gene matches. The CDR3 spells CASSSTGGPQHF. CDR3 sequence (DNA): TGTGCCAGCAGTTCGACAGGGGGGCCCCAGCATTTT.

At least ten counts were recorded for this clonotype. J is TRBJ1-4 and V is TRBV7-9, with unresolved D. The germline V gene has CDR1 SEHNR and CDR2 FQNEAQ (reference sequence). The CDR3 consists of 16 residues. V was cut by 1 base and J by 7 bases, with 16 bases left in between. The CDR3 sequence is CASSLGGGPRAEKLFF. The CDR3 bases are TGTGCCAGCAGCTTAGGCGGAGGCCCGAGGGCTGAAAAACTGTTTTTT.

V is TRBV5-1 and J is TRBJ2-3, with TRBD2 matching over 9 bases. The germline V gene encodes CDR1 SGHRS and CDR2 YFSETQ. The CDR3 is 16 amino acids. Unmatched junction bases numbered 8, after V lost 4 bases and J lost 2 bases. Here the CDR3 reads CASSSSGGAHTDTQYF. For the CDR3, the DNA is TGCGCCAGCAGCAGTAGCGGGGGCGCACACACAGATACGCAGTATTTT.

The V and J genes are TRBV20-1 and TRBJ2-2; 9 nucleotides line up with TRBD1. The CDR3 has 15 residues. Trimming at V came to 6 bases and at J to 6 bases, leaving 11 bases not matched to a gene. CDR1 DFQATT and CDR2 SNEGSKA come from the germline V gene (reference sequence). The CDR3 nucleotides read TGCAGTGCGGAGACAGGGGGGGAATTTTCCGGGGAGCTGTTTTTT. Translating it yields CSAETGGEFSGELFF.

This clonotype has ten or more counts. This rearrangement joins TRBV7-7 to TRBJ2-1, with D perhaps TRBD2 (6 bases). The CDR3 contains 14 residues. The germline CDR1 and CDR2 sequences are SSHAT and FNYEAQ (reference sequence). The germline V and J ends were trimmed by 5 bases and 5 bases, with 13 bases remaining between them. This chain's CDR3 is CASSAPGLNNEQFF. The DNA of the CDR3 is TGTGCCAGCAGCGCTCCGGGACTCAACAATGAGCAGTTCTTC.

This clonotype showed up many times. The chain recombines TRBV21-1 with TRBJ2-3; no check of the table's D call, TRBD1, against the DNA was made. TRBV21-1 is a listed pseudogene. The CDR3 has 15 residues. The CDR3 sequence is CASSKRTGRTDTQYF. In DNA form, the CDR3 reads TGTGCCAGCAGCAAAAGGACAGGGCGCACAGATACGCAGTATTTT.

About this clonotype itself: A read error is possible here, since a much larger clone lies one base away. The rearrangement uses TRBV5-4 and TRBJ2-1, with unresolved D. Germline loops: CDR1 SGHNT, CDR2 YYREEE (reference sequence). This CDR3 contains 11 residues. The chain's CDR3 is CTSSLAYEQFF. CDR3 nucleotides: TGTACCAGCAGCTTGGCTTATGAGCAGTTCTTC.

This clonotype has ten or more counts. This chain uses TRBV6-2 or TRBV6-3 with TRBJ2-7; D is undetermined. The CDR3 is 11 amino acids. Trimming removed 5 bases at V and 4 bases at J, with 6 bases between. Germline CDR1 reads MNHEY; CDR2 reads SVGEGT. The CDR3 sequence is CASSQLYEQYF. In DNA, the CDR3 is TGTGCCAGCAGTCAACTTTACGAGCAGTACTTC.

At least ten counts were recorded for this clonotype. The chain uses TRBV12-3 or TRBV12-4 and TRBJ1-2; 7 positions match TRBD1. The trim removed 6 bases at V and 3 bases at J, leaving 10 bases unmatched. The CDR3 is 15 residues long. The CDR3 DNA is TGTGCCAGCAGCAAGACAGGGCCGGTCCACTATGGCTACACCTTC. Protein product: CASSKTGPVHYGYTF.

This clonotype was counted only a few times. A much larger clone lies one base from this, so it may be a read error. The chain employs TRBV7-7 and TRBJ2-5; 10 bases align to TRBD1. Germline V gene data show CDR1 as SSHAT and CDR2 as FNYEAQ (reference sequence). This CDR3 spans 15 amino acids. CDR3 loop: CASSPGGQGFDEQYF. CDR3 bases: TGTGCTAGCAGCCCAGGGGGACAGGGGTTCGATGAGCAGTACTTC.

This clonotype was picked up many times. The chain recombines TRBV20-1 with TRBJ1-5, with no clear D. Trimming stripped 7 bases from V and 2 bases from J, with 12 bases between. The CDR3 sequence is 13 residues long. Germline V gene lookup returns CDR1 DFQATT and CDR2 SNEGSKA (reference sequence). The CDR3: CSVEYRGNQPQHF. Here the CDR3 DNA reads TGCAGTGTGGAATACCGGGGCAATCAGCCCCAGCATTTT.

A word on this clonotype: One base away lies a much larger clone, so this may be a sequencing read error. V gene TRBV14 combines with J gene TRBJ2-1, with a possible D match to TRBD2 (5 bases). The germline CDR1 and CDR2 sequences are SGHDN and FVKESK. The V gene lost 4 bases and the J gene lost 13 bases, with 23 bases spanning the gap. The CDR3 has 15 residues. The CDR3 DNA is TGTGCCAGCAGCCGGGTCATAAGCGGTCCAAAGACCCAGTTCTTC. This sequence encodes CASSRVISGPKTQFF.

This clonotype was counted ten times or more. This chain uses TRBV6-2 or TRBV6-3 with TRBJ2-5, with TRBD1 as a possible D gene (6 bases). Trimming removed 7 bases at V and 1 base at J, with 16 bases between. The CDR3 length is 15 residues. Germline V gene data show CDR1 as MNHEY and CDR2 as SVGEGT. CDR3: CASTPWGRAQETQYF. Written as DNA, the CDR3 is TGTGCCAGCACTCCGTGGGGGCGGGCCCAAGAGACCCAGTACTTC.

This clonotype showed up just a few times. This may be a read error: a much more frequent sequence differs by one nucleotide. This rearrangement joins TRBV29-1 to TRBJ2-5, with TRBD2 matching over 15 bases. Germline assignment: CDR1 SQVTM and CDR2 ANQGSEA. The CDR3 loop spans 17 amino acids. V was pared by 6 bases and J by 11 bases, with 19 bases of the junction left unmatched. The CDR3 loop is CSVQDPGLAGGHVGQYF. CDR3 sequence (DNA): TGCAGCGTCCAAGACCCAGGACTAGCGGGGGGGCACGTCGGGCAGTACTTC.

This clonotype was found many times. This could be a read error, since a much larger clone is one nucleotide away. The chain carries TRBV29-1 and TRBJ2-5, with D unclear. Trimming stripped 0 bases from V and 11 bases from J, with 19 bases between. There are 14 residues in the CDR3. The V gene's germline CDR1 is SQVTM and CDR2 ANQGSEA. The CDR3: CSVEDYYRYNEQYF. In DNA form, the CDR3 reads TGCAGCGTTGAAGATTATTACAGATACAATGAGCAGTACTTC.

This clonotype occurred a few times. As DNA, the CDR3 is TGTGCCAGCTCACCGGCGGATGCTGAAGCTTTCTTT. Translated, it gives CASSPADAEAFF. V is TRBV18 and J is TRBJ1-1; no definite D call. The CDR3 has 12 amino acids. From germline, CDR1 is KGHSH and CDR2 LQKENI. Trimming took off 3 bases at V and 6 bases at J, with 8 bases between the two ends.

The J gene is TRBJ1-5, the V gene TRBV7-8; D unclear. CDR1 and CDR2 (germline): SGHVS, FQNEAQ. The CDR3 loop spans 14 amino acids. Between the trimmed V and J ends, which lost 6 bases and 5 bases, there was a span of 14 bases. CDR3 protein: CASSPRPVDQPQHF. CDR3 DNA sequence: TGTGCCAGCAGTCCCCGCCCGGTGGATCAGCCCCAGCATTTT.

This clonotype was observed many times. This sequence joins TRBV6-5 and TRBJ2-1, with D possibly being TRBD1 or TRBD2 (5 bases each). The CDR3 length is 15 residues. Germline CDR1 reads MNHEY; CDR2 reads SVGAGI. With 5 bases removed from V and 8 bases from J, the gap between germline ends came to 19 bases. DNA for the CDR3: TGTGCCAGCAGTCCCCGGGCGGTCCTGGGGGATGAGCAGTTCTTC. Encoded protein: CASSPRAVLGDEQFF.